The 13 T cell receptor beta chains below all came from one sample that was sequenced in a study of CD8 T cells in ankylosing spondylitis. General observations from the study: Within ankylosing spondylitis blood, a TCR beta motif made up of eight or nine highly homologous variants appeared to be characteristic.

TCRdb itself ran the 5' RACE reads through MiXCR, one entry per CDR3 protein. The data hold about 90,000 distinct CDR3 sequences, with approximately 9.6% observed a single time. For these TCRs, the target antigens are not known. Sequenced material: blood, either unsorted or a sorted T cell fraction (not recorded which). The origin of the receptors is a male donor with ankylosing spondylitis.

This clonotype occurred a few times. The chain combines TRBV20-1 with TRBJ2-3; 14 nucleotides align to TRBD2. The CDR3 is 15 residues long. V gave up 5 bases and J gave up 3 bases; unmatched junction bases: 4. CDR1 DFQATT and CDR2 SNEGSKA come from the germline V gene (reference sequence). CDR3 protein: CSAVGTSGRTDTQYF. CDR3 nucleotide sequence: TGCAGTGCTGTTGGGACTAGCGGGAGAACAGATACGCAGTATTTT.

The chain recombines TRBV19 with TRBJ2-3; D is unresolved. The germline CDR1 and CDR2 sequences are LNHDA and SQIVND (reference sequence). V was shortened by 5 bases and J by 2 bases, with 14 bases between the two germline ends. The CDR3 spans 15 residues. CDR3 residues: CASSLDGEATDTQYF. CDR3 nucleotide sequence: TGTGCCAGTAGTTTGGACGGCGAAGCCACAGATACGCAGTATTTT.

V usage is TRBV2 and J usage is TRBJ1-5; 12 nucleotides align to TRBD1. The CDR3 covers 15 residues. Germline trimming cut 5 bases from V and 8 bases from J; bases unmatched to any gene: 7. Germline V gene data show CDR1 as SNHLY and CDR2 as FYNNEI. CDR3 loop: CASSLGTGGWKPQHF. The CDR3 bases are TGTGCCAGCAGTCTCGGGACAGGGGGCTGGAAGCCCCAGCATTTT. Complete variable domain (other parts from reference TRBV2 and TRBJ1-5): EPEVTQTPSHQVTQMGQEVILRCVPISNHLYFYWYRQILGQKVEFLVSFYNNEISEKSEIFDDQFSVERPDGSNFTLKIRSTKLEDSAMYFCASSLGTGGWKPQHFGDGTRLSIL.

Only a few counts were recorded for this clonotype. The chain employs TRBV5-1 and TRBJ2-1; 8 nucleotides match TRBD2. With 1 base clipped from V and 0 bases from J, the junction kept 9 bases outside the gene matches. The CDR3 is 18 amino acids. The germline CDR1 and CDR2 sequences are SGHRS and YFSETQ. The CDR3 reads CASSLPSGRESSYNEQFF. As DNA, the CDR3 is TGCGCCAGCAGCTTGCCCAGCGGGAGAGAGAGCTCCTACAATGAGCAGTTCTTC.

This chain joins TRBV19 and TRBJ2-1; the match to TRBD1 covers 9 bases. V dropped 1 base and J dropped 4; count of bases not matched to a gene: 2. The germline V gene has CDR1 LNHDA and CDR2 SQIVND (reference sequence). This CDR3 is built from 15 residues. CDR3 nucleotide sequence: TGTGCCAGTAGTATAGCACAGGGGGCTTACAATGAGCAGTTCTTC. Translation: CASSIAQGAYNEQFF.

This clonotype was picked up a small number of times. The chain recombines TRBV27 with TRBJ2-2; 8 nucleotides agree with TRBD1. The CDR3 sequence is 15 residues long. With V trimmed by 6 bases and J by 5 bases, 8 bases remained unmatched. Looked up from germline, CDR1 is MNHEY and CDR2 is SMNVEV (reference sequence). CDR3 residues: CASRTGQGETGELFF. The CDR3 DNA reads TGTGCCAGCAGGACAGGACAGGGAGAGACCGGGGAGCTGTTTTTT.

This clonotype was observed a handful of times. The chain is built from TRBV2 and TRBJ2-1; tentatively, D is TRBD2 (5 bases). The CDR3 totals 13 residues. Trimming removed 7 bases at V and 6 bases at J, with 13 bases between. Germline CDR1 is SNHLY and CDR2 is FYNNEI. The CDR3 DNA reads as TGTGCCAGCATCCTAACTAGTTCCAATGAGCAGTTCTTC. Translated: CASILTSSNEQFF.

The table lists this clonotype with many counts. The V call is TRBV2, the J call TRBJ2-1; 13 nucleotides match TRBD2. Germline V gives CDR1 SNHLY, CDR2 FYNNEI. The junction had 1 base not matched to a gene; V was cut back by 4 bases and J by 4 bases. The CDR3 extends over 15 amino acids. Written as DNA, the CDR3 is TGTGCCAGCAGTGTGGGACTAGCGGGGTACAATGAGCAGTTCTTC. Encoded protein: CASSVGLAGYNEQFF.

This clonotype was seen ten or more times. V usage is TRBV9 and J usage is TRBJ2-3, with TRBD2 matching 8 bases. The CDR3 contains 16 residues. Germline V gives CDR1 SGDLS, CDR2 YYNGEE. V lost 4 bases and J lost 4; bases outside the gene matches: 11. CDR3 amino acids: CASSKEGLGIADTQYF. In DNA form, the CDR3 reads TGTGCCAGCAGCAAAGAGGGACTAGGAATCGCAGATACGCAGTATTTT.

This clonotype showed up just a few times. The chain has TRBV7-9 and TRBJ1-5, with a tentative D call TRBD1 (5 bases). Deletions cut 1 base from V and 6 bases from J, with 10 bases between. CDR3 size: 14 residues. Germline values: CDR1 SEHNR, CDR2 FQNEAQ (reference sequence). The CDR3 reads CASSLDGASQPQHF. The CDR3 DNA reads TGTGCCAGCAGCTTAGATGGGGCAAGTCAGCCCCAGCATTTT.

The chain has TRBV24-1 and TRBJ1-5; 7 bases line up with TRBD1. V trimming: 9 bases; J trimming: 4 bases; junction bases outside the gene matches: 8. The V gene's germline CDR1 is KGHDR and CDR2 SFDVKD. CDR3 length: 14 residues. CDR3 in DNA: TGTGCCACCGGCGGGACAGCTTCTAATCAGCCCCAGCATTTT. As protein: CATGGTASNQPQHF.

CDR3 residues: CASSTSTSGRSQDTQYF. In DNA, the CDR3 is TGTGCCAGCAGCACCTCGACTAGCGGGAGGTCGCAGGATACGCAGTATTTT. The rearrangement uses TRBV7-9 and TRBJ2-3, with 13 bases lining up with TRBD2. The CDR3 length is 17 residues. CDR1 SEHNR and CDR2 FQNEAQ come from the germline V gene (reference sequence). Losses at the gene ends were 5 bases for V and 6 bases for J; bases not matched to a gene: 11.

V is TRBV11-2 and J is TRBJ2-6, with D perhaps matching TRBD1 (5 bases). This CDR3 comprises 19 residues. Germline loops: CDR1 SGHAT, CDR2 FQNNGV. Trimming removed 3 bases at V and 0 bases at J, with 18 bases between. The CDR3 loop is CASSFTRGSFDSGANVLTF. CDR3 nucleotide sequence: TGTGCCAGCAGCTTCACAAGGGGTAGTTTTGACTCTGGGGCCAACGTCCTGACTTTC.